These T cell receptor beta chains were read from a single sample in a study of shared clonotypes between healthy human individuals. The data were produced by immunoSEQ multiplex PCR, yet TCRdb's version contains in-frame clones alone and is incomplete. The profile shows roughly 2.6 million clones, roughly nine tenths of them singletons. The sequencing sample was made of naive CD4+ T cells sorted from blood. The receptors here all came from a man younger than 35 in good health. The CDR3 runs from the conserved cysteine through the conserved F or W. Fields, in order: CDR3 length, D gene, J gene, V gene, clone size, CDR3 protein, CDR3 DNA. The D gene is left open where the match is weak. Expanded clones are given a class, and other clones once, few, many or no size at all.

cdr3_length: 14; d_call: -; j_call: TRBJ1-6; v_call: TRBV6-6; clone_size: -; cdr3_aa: CASSSGTANSPLHF; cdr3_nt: TGTGCCAGCAGTTCCGGGACGGCGAATTCACCCCTCCACTTT
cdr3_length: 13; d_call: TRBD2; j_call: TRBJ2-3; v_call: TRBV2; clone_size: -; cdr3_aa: CAGASGGTDTQYF; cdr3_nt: TGTGCCGGAGCTAGCGGGGGGACAGATACGCAGTATTTT
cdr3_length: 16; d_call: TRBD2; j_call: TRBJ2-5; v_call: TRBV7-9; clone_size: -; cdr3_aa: CASSYPGLAHQETQYF; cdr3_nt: TGTGCCAGCAGCTACCCGGGACTAGCGCATCAAGAGACCCAGTACTTC
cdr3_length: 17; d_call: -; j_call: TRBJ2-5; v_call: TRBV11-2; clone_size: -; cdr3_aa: CASSLAGTSRGKETQYF; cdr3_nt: TGTGCCAGCAGCTTAGCAGGCACCTCCCGGGGAAAAGAGACCCAGTACTTC
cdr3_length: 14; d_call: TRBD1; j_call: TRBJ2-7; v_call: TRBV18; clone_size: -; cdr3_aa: CASSPPGQIYEQYF; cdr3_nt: TGTGCCAGCTCACCGCCGGGACAGATATACGAGCAGTACTTC
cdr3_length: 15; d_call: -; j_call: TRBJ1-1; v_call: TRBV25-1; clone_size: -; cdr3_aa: CASSESLVQGTEAFF; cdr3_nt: TGTGCCAGCAGTGAATCCCTCGTCCAGGGCACTGAAGCTTTCTTT
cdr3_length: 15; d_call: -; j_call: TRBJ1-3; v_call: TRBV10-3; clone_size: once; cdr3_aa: CAISEQGFSGNTIYF; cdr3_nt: TGTGCCATCAGTGAGCAGGGGTTCTCTGGAAACACCATATATTTT
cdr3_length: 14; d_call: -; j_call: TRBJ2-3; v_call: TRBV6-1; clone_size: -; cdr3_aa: CASSITQLTDTQYF; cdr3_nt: TGTGCCAGCAGTATCACGCAACTAACAGATACGCAGTATTTT
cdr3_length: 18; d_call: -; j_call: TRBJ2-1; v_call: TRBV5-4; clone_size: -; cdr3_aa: CASSFDISGGAVPHEQFF; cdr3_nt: TGTGCCAGCAGCTTCGACATTTCAGGGGGGGCCGTCCCCCATGAGCAGTTCTTC
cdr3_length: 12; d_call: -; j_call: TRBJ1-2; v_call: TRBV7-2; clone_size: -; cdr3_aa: CASSLQVYGYTF; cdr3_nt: TGTGCCAGCAGTTTACAGGTCTATGGCTACACCTTC
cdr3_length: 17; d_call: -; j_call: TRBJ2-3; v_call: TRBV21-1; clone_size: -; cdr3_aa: CASSKGKREPVTDTQYF; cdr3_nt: TGTGCCAGCAGCAAAGGGAAGCGGGAGCCCGTGACAGATACGCAGTATTTT
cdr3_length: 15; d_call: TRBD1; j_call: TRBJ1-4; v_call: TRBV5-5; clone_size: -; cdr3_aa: CASSLIGTGNEKLFF; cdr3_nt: TGTGCCAGCAGCTTGATCGGGACAGGGAACGAAAAACTGTTTTTT
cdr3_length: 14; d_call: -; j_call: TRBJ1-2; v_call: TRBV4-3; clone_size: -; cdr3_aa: CASSQEPGSYGYTF; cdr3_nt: TGCGCCAGCAGCCAAGAACCGGGGAGCTATGGCTACACCTTC
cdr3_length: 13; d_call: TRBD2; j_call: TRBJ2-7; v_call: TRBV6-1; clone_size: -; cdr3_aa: CASSEARGYEQYF; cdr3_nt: TGTGCCAGCAGTGAAGCGCGGGGGTACGAGCAGTACTTC
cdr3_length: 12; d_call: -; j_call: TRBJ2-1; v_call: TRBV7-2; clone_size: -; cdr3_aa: CASSYLPTVQFF; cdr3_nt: TGTGCCAGCAGCTATCTCCCCACTGTTCAGTTCTTC
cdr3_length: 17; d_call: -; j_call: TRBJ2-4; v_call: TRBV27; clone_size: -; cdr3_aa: CASIKRQVSGTKNIQYF; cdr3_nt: TGTGCCAGCATTAAAAGACAGGTTAGTGGGACAAAAAACATTCAGTACTTC
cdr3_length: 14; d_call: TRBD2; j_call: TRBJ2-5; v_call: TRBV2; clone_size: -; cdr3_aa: CASSEGGLGETQYF; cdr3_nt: TGTGCCAGCAGTGAGGGGGGGTTGGGAGAGACCCAGTACTTC
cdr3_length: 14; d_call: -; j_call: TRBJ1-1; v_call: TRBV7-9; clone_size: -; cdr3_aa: CASSLGAGRPEAFF; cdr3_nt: TGTGCCAGCAGCTTAGGGGCGGGGAGGCCTGAAGCTTTCTTT
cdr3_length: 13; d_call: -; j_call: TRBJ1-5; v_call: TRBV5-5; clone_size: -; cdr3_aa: CASSLVLNQPQHF; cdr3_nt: TGTGCCAGCAGCCTGGTGCTGAATCAGCCCCAGCATTTT
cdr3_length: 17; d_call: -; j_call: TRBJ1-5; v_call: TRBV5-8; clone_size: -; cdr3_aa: CASSSLRTGPSNQPQHF; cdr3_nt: TGTGCCAGCAGCTCGCTTAGGACGGGGCCTAGCAATCAGCCCCAGCATTTT
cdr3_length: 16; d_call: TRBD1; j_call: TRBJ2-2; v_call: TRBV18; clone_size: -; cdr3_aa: CASSPGTGRNTGELFF; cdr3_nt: TGTGCCAGCTCACCAGGGACAGGGCGGAACACCGGGGAGCTGTTTTTT
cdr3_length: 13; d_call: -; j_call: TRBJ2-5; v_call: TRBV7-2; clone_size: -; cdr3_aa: CASSLAGAETQYF; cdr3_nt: TGTGCCAGCAGCTTAGCAGGGGCCGAGACCCAGTACTTC
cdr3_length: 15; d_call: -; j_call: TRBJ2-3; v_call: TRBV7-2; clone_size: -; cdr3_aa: CASSLGGIWFRAQYF; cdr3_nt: TGTGCCAGCAGCTTAGGTGGGATTTGGTTTAGGGCGCAGTATTTT
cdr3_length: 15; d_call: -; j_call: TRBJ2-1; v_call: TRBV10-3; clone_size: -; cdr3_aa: CAISEFRAPYNEQFF; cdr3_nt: TGTGCCATCAGTGAGTTCCGGGCTCCCTACAATGAGCAGTTCTTC
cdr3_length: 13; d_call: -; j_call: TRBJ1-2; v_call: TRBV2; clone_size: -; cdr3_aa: CASNPGRNYGYTF; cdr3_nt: TGTGCCAGCAACCCTGGACGGAACTATGGCTACACCTTC
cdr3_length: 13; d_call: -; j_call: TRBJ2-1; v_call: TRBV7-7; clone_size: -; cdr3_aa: CASSLEFRGEQFF; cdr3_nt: TGTGCTAGCAGCTTAGAATTCAGGGGTGAGCAGTTCTTC
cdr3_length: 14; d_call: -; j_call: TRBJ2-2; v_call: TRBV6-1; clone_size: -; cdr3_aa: CASIPPGMTGELFF; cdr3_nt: TGTGCCAGCATCCCTCCAGGGATGACCGGGGAGCTGTTTTTT
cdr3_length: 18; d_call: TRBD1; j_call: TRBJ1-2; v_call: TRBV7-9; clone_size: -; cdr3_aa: CASSPRGGGGRFDYGYTF; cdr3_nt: TGTGCCAGCAGCCCTCGGGGAGGGGGCGGCCGATTCGACTATGGCTACACCTTC
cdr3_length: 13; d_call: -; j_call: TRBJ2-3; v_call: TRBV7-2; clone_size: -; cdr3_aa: CASSFQGTDTQYF; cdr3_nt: TGTGCCAGCAGCTTTCAGGGTACAGATACGCAGTATTTT
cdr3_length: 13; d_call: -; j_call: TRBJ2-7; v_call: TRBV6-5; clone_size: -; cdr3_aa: CASSPRWVYEQYF; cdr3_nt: TGTGCCAGCAGCCCTCGTTGGGTCTACGAGCAGTACTTC
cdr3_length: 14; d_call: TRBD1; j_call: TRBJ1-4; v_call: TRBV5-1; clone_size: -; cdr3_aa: CASSRDRNNEKLFF; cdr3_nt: TGCGCCAGCAGCCGGGACAGAAATAATGAAAAACTGTTTTTT
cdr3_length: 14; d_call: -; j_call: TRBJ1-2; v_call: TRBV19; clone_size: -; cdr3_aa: CASSIPQGRDGYTF; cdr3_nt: TGTGCCAGTAGTATCCCTCAGGGAAGGGATGGCTACACCTTC
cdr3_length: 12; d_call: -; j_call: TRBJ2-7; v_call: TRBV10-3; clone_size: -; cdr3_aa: CATARALYEQYF; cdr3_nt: TGTGCCACCGCCCGAGCACTCTACGAGCAGTACTTC
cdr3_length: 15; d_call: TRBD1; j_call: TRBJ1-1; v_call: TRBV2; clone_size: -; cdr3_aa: CASSVDRGDNTEAFF; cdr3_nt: TGTGCCAGCAGTGTGGACAGGGGGGACAACACTGAAGCTTTCTTT
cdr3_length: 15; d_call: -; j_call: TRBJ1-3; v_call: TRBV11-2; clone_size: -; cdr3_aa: CASSLVQGGGNTIYF; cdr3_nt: TGTGCCAGCAGCTTAGTACAGGGAGGCGGAAACACCATATATTTT
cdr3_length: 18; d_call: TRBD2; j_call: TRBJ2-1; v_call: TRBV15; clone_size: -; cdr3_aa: CATSRDNLLAGPYNEQFF; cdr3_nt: TGTGCCACCAGCAGAGACAATCTTCTAGCGGGGCCTTACAATGAGCAGTTCTTC
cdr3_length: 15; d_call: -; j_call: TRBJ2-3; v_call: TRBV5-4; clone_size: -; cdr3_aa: CASSPRDSSTDTQYF; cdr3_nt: TGTGCCAGCAGCCCTAGGGACTCGAGCACAGATACGCAGTATTTT
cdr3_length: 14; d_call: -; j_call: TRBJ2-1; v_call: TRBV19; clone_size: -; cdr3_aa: CASSFRDRRVEQFF; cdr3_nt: TGTGCCAGTAGTTTCCGGGACCGCAGGGTTGAGCAGTTCTTC
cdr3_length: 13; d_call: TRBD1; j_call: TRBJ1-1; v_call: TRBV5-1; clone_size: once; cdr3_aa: CASRRDRAAEAFF; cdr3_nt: TGCGCCAGCAGAAGGGACAGGGCGGCTGAAGCTTTCTTT
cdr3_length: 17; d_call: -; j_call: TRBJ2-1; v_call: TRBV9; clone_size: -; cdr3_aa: CASSVGLRGASYNEQFF; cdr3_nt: TGTGCCAGCAGCGTTGGGCTTAGGGGGGCGTCCTACAATGAGCAGTTCTTC
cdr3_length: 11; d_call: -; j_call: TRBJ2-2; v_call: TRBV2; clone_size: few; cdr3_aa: CASSSTGELFF; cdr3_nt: TGTGCCAGCAGTTCCACCGGGGAGCTGTTTTTT
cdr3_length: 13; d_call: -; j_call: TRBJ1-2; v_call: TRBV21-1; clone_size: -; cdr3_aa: CASRQGANYGYTF; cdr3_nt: TGTGCCAGCAGACAGGGGGCTAACTATGGCTACACCTTC
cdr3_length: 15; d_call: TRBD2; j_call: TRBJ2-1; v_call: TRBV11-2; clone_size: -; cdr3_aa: CASSWTSGEYNEQFF; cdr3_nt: TGTGCCAGCAGCTGGACTAGCGGGGAGTACAATGAGCAGTTCTTC
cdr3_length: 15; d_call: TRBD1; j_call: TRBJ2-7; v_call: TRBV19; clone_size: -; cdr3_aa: CASSNPRTGTYEQYF; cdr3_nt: TGTGCCAGTAGTAACCCAAGGACAGGAACCTACGAGCAGTACTTC